Listed below are T cell receptor beta chains from one sample, sequenced in a study of tumor and adjacent non-tumor tissue in lung cancer. TCRdb fed the multiplex PCR reads into MiXCR, producing one record per CDR3 protein. The sample lists around 140,000 distinct CDR3 sequences, approximately 72% seen once, with 15% to 20% in the top ten. The sample was lung tumor tissue. The receptors come from a man in his 60s with small cell lung cancer. Each CDR3 is given with its conserved first and last residue. Fields, in order: J gene, V gene, D gene, clone size, CDR3 DNA, CDR3 protein. The D gene is left open where the match is weak. Not every row has a clone size; where given, it reads once, few, many or a size class.

j_call: TRBJ2-1
v_call: TRBV11-2
d_call: .
clone_size: .
cdr3_nt: TGTGCCAGCAGTATCGTTTCTCCCCCCCACAATGAGCAGTTCTTC
cdr3_aa: CASSIVSPPHNEQFF

j_call: TRBJ1-3
v_call: TRBV29-1
d_call: .
clone_size: once
cdr3_nt: TGCAGCGTTGAAGGGCATGGGAACACCATATATTTT
cdr3_aa: CSVEGHGNTIYF

j_call: TRBJ2-7
v_call: TRBV11-2
d_call: .
clone_size: .
cdr3_nt: TGTGCCAGCAACTTAAAAACCCTGACAGGAGGCAACTACTTC
cdr3_aa: CASNLKTLTGGNYF

j_call: TRBJ1-3
v_call: TRBV19
d_call: .
clone_size: .
cdr3_nt: TGTGCCAGTAGTATAGAACCTGGAAGCACCATATATTTT
cdr3_aa: CASSIEPGSTIYF

j_call: TRBJ1-5
v_call: TRBV20-1
d_call: .
clone_size: .
cdr3_nt: TGCAGTGCCCCATCGGGATCGAATCAGCCCCGGCATTTT
cdr3_aa: CSAPSGSNQPRHF

j_call: TRBJ2-1
v_call: TRBV10-1
d_call: .
clone_size: once
cdr3_nt: TGCGACAGCAGTGAGTCAACCCGGAGCTACAATGAGCACTTCTTC
cdr3_aa: CDSSESTRSYNEHFF

j_call: TRBJ2-2
v_call: TRBV12-3/TRBV12-4
d_call: .
clone_size: many
cdr3_nt: TGTGCCAGCAGGTTCTACACCGGGGAGCTGTTTTTT
cdr3_aa: CASRFYTGELFF

j_call: TRBJ2-1
v_call: TRBV12-3/TRBV12-4
d_call: .
clone_size: .
cdr3_nt: TGTGCCAGCAGTCCTATTTACGGAGGTGAGCACTTCTTC
cdr3_aa: CASSPIYGGEHFF

j_call: TRBJ2-2
v_call: TRBV12-3/TRBV12-4
d_call: TRBD2
clone_size: few
cdr3_nt: TGTGCCAGCAGTTCCGGGACTAGCCAAGGTGGCGGGGAGCTGTTTTTT
cdr3_aa: CASSSGTSQGGGELFF

j_call: TRBJ2-1
v_call: TRBV24-1
d_call: TRBD2
clone_size: .
cdr3_nt: TGTGCCACCAGTGACCTATTAGCGGGAGGGAACCCAAATGAGCAGTTCTTC
cdr3_aa: CATSDLLAGGNPNEQFF

j_call: TRBJ2-5
v_call: TRBV4-1
d_call: .
clone_size: few
cdr3_nt: TGCGCCAGCAGCCAAGTAATCACTATCGTAGAGACCCAGTACTTC
cdr3_aa: CASSQVITIVETQYF

j_call: TRBJ1-5
v_call: TRBV6-6
d_call: .
clone_size: .
cdr3_nt: TGTGCCAGCAGAAAGGGGGTGGGGGATAGCAATGAGCCCCAGCATTTT
cdr3_aa: CASRKGVGDSNEPQHF

j_call: TRBJ1-2
v_call: TRBV29-1
d_call: TRBD1
clone_size: few
cdr3_nt: TGCAGCGTTGACCCGGGACAGGGGGGCCATAACTATGGCTACACCTTC
cdr3_aa: CSVDPGQGGHNYGYTF

j_call: TRBJ2-3
v_call: TRBV5-4
d_call: .
clone_size: .
cdr3_nt: TGTGCCAGCAGGTCTAGGGGGAGGGCTAATACGCAGTATTTT
cdr3_aa: CASRSRGRANTQYF

j_call: TRBJ2-7
v_call: TRBV6-5
d_call: .
clone_size: many
cdr3_nt: TGTGCCAGCAGTTCCCCCCGGGTAGGCTACGAGCAGTACTTC
cdr3_aa: CASSSPRVGYEQYF

j_call: TRBJ2-5
v_call: TRBV29-1
d_call: TRBD1
clone_size: many
cdr3_nt: TGCAGCGAGGGACAGGGGGCTGTCGAGACCCAGTACTTC
cdr3_aa: CSEGQGAVETQYF

j_call: TRBJ2-1
v_call: TRBV29-1
d_call: TRBD1
clone_size: .
cdr3_nt: TGCAGCGTCTACGGGACAGCGAGCTCCTACAATGAGCAGTTCTTC
cdr3_aa: CSVYGTASSYNEQFF

j_call: TRBJ2-5
v_call: TRBV4-1
d_call: TRBD1
clone_size: once
cdr3_nt: TGCGCCAGCAGCGCCGGGACAGTGGCTCAAGAGACCCAGTACTTC
cdr3_aa: CASSAGTVAQETQYF

j_call: TRBJ2-1
v_call: TRBV29-1
d_call: .
clone_size: .
cdr3_nt: TGCAGCGTCTCTAGCATCCTCTACAATTGGCAGTTCTTC
cdr3_aa: CSVSSILYNWQFF

j_call: TRBJ1-4
v_call: TRBV7-9
d_call: .
clone_size: few
cdr3_nt: TGTGCCAGCAGCAAACTGGGCATTGAAAAACTGTTTTTT
cdr3_aa: CASSKLGIEKLFF

j_call: TRBJ1-6
v_call: TRBV20-1
d_call: .
clone_size: .
cdr3_nt: TGCACTGCTAGAGCCGCTGGTTTTTCACCCCTCCACTTT
cdr3_aa: CTARAAGFSPLHF

j_call: TRBJ2-1
v_call: TRBV11-2
d_call: TRBD2
clone_size: many
cdr3_nt: TGTGCCAGCAGCTTTTCTAGCGGGGCCTACAATGAGCAGTTCTTC
cdr3_aa: CASSFSSGAYNEQFF

j_call: TRBJ2-3
v_call: TRBV5-1
d_call: TRBD1
clone_size: .
cdr3_nt: TGCGCCAGCAGCCCGGACAGGGGCACAGATACGCAGTATTTT
cdr3_aa: CASSPDRGTDTQYF

j_call: TRBJ2-2
v_call: TRBV7-8
d_call: TRBD2
clone_size: few
cdr3_nt: TGTGCCAGCAGCCAAGGACTAGCGGGAGGAGGGGAGCTGTTTTTT
cdr3_aa: CASSQGLAGGGELFF

j_call: TRBJ2-3
v_call: TRBV20-1
d_call: TRBD2
clone_size: .
cdr3_nt: TGCAGTGCTAACCACCTGCGGGGGGGCAGCACAGATACGCGGTATTTT
cdr3_aa: CSANHLRGGSTDTRYF

j_call: TRBJ1-3
v_call: TRBV6-5
d_call: .
clone_size: many
cdr3_nt: TGTGCCAGCAGTAACCCGAGGAGGAGCTCTGGAAACACCATATATTTT
cdr3_aa: CASSNPRRSSGNTIYF

j_call: TRBJ2-1
v_call: TRBV6-5
d_call: TRBD2
clone_size: many
cdr3_nt: TGTGCCAGCAGATCGGGGACTAGCGAATACAATGAGCAGTTCTTC
cdr3_aa: CASRSGTSEYNEQFF

j_call: TRBJ2-4
v_call: TRBV11-2
d_call: .
clone_size: .
cdr3_nt: TGTATCAGCACTAAAGGGAAAAACATTCAGTACTTC
cdr3_aa: CISTKGKNIQYF

j_call: TRBJ1-1
v_call: TRBV28
d_call: .
clone_size: .
cdr3_nt: TGTGGTAGCAGTTCAGGGGCAGCGAACACTGAAGCTTTCTTT
cdr3_aa: CGSSSGAANTEAFF

j_call: TRBJ2-5
v_call: TRBV11-1
d_call: .
clone_size: few
cdr3_nt: TGTGCCAGCAGCTCCAGCGGCCGGGAGACCCAGTATTTC
cdr3_aa: CASSSSGRETQYF

j_call: TRBJ1-2
v_call: TRBV30
d_call: TRBD1
clone_size: .
cdr3_nt: TGTGCCTGGAGTTCCGACGGGACAGGGTTAAACTATGGCTACACCTTC
cdr3_aa: CAWSSDGTGLNYGYTF

j_call: TRBJ2-1
v_call: TRBV12-3/TRBV12-4
d_call: .
clone_size: many
cdr3_nt: TGTGCCAGCACCGATACAGAGAAAAGTAACAATGAGCAGTTCTTC
cdr3_aa: CASTDTEKSNNEQFF

j_call: TRBJ2-3
v_call: TRBV20-1
d_call: TRBD2
clone_size: .
cdr3_nt: TGCAGTGTTAGGGGGGGAGCGGGAGGTACAGATACGCAGTATTTT
cdr3_aa: CSVRGGAGGTDTQYF

j_call: TRBJ1-6
v_call: TRBV12-3/TRBV12-4
d_call: .
clone_size: .
cdr3_nt: TGTGCCAGCAGTTTAGGGGGGCCTGGGGCACCCCTCCACTTT
cdr3_aa: CASSLGGPGAPLHF

j_call: TRBJ2-1
v_call: TRBV11-2
d_call: TRBD2
clone_size: .
cdr3_nt: TGTACCAGCAGCTTAGGGAGTAGCGGGAGAGGTGAGCAGTTCTTC
cdr3_aa: CTSSLGSSGRGEQFF